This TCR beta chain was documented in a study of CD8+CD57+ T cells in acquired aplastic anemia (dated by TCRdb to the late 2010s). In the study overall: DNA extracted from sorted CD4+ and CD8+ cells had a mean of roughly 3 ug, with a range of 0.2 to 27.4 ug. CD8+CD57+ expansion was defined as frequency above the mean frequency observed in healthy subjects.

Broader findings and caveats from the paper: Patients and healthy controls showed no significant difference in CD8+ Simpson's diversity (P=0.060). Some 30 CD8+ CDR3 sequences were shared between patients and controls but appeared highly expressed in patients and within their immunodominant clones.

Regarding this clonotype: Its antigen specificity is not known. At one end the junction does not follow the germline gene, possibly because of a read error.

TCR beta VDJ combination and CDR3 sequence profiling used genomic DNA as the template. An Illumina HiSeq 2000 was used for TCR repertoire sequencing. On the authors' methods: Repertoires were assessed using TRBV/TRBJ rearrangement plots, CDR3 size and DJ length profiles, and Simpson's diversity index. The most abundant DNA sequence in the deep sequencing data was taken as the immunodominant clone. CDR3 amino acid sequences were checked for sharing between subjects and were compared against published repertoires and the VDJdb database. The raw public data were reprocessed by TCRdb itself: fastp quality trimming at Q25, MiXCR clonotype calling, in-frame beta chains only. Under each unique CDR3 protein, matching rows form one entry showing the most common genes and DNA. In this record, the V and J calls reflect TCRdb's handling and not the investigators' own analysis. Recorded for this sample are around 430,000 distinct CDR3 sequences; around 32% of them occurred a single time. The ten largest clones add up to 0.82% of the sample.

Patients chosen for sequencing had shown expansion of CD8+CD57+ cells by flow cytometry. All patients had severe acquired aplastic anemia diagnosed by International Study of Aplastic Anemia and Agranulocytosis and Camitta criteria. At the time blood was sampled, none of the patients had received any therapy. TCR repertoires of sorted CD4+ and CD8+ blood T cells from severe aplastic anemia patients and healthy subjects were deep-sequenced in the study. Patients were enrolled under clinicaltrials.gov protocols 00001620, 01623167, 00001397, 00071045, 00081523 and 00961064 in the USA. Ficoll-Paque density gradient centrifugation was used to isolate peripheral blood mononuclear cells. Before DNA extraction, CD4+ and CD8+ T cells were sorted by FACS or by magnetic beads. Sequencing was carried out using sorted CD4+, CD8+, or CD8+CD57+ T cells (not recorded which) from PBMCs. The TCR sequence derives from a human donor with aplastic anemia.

In nucleotides, the sequence is TGTGCCGCCAGTGATTTCGCAGGGGGGTTTCGGAGTCAGCCCCAGCATTTT. This codes for CAASDFAGGFRSQPQHF. Recombination linked TRBV24-1 to TRBJ1-5; 7 middle bases align to TRBD1. The CDR3 measures 17 amino acids from cysteine to phenylalanine. Only the CDR3 portion is preserved as DNA: 51 bases, with reading frame beginning at the first base. Based on the germline V gene, the CDR1 and CDR2 sequences are KGHDR and SFDVKD.